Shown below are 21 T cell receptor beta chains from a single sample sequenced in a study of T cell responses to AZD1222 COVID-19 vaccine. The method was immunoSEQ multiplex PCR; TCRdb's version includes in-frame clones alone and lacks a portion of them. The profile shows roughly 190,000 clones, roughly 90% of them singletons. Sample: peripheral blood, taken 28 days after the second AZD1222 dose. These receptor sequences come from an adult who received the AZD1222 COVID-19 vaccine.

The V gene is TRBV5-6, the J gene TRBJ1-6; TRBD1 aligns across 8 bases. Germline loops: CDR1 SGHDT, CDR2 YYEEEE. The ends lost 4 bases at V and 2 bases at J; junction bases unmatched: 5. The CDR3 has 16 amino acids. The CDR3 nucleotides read TGTGCCAGCAGCCCGCGACAGGGGACCTATAATTCACCCCTCCACTTT. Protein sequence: CASSPRQGTYNSPLHF.

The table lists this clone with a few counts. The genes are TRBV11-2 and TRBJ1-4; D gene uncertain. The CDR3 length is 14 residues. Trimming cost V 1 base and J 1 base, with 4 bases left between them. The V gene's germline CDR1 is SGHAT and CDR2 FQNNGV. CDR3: CASSLGRTNEKLFF. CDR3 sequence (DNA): TGTGCCAGCAGCTTAGGCAGAACTAATGAAAAACTGTTTTTT.

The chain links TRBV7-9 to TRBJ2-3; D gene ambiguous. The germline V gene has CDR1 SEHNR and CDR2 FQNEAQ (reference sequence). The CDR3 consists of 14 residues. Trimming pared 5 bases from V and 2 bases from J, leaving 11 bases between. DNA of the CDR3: TGTGCCAGCAGCCCAGGTGCTACCACAGATACGCAGTATTTT. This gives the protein CASSPGATTDTQYF.

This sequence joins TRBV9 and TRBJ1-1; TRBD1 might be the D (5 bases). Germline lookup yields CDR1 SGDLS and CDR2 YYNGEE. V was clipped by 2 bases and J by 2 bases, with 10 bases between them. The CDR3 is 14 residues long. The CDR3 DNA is TGTGCCAGCAGCGTGGGGCCGTTAAACACTGAAGCTTTCTTT. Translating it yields CASSVGPLNTEAFF.

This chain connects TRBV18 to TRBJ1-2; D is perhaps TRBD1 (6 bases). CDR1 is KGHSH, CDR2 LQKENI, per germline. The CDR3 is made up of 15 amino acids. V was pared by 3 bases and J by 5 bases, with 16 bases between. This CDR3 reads CASSPGLAGAYGYTF. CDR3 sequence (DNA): TGTGCCAGCTCACCGGGATTGGCAGGGGCTTATGGCTACACCTTC.

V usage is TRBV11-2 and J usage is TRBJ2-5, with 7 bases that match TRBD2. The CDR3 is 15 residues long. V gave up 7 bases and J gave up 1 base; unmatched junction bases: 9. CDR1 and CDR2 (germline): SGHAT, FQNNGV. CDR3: CASTGRERGQETQYF. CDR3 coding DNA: TGTGCCAGCACAGGGCGGGAGAGAGGCCAAGAGACCCAGTACTTC.

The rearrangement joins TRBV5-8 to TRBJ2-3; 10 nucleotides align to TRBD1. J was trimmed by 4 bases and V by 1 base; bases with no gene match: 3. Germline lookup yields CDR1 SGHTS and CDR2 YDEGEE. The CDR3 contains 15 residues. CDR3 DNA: TGTGCCAGCAGCTTGCTTGGACAGGGGGCAGATACGCAGTATTTT. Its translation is CASSLLGQGADTQYF.

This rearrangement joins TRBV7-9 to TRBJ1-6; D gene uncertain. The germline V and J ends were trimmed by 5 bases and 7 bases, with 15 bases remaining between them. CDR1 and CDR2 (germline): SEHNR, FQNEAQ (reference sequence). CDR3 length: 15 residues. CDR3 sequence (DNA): TGTGCCAGCAGCGCCACCGGCGGAAGCAATTCACCCCTCCACTTT. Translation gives CASSATGGSNSPLHF.

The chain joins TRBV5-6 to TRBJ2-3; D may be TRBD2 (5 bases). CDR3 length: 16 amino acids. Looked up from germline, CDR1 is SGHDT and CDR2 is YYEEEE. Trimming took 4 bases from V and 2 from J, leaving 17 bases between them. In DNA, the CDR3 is TGTGCCAGCAGCCAAAGGACTTCTATTTACACAGATACGCAGTATTTT. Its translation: CASSQRTSIYTDTQYF.

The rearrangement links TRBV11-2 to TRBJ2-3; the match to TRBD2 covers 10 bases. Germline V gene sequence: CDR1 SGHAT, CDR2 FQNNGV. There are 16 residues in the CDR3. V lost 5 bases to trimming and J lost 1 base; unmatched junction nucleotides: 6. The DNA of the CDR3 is TGTGCCAGCAGCGTGACTAGCGGGCATGGCACAGATACGCAGTATTTT. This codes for CASSVTSGHGTDTQYF.

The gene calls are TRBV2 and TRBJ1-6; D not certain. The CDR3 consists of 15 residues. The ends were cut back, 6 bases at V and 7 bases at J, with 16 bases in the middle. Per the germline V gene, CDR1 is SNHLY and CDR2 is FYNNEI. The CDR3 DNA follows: TGTGCCAGCAGCCTCTCGGTAGGGAGGAATTCACCCCTCCACTTT. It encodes CASSLSVGRNSPLHF.

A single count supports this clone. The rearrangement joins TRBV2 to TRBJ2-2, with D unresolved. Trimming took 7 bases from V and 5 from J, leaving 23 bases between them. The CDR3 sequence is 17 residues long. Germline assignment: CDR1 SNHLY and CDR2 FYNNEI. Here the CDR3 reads CASTRNTTSLTTGELFF. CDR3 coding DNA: TGTGCCAGCACCCGAAATACCACAAGCCTTACTACCGGGGAGCTGTTTTTT.

CDR3 residues: CASSQLPLDWTEKRSYTF. CDR3 sequence (DNA): TGTGCCAGCAGCCAACTTCCCCTCGACTGGACAGAGAAGAGGAGCTACACCTTC. The chain joins TRBV4-2 to TRBJ1-2; D is perhaps TRBD1 (6 bases). V was cut by 2 bases and J by 9 bases, with 28 bases left in between. The CDR3 spans 18 residues. The germline CDR1 and CDR2 sequences are LGHNA and YNFKEQ.

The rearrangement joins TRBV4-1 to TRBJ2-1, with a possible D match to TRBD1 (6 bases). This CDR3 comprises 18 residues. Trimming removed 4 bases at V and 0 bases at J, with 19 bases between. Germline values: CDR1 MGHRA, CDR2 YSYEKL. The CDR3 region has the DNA TGCGCCAGCAGCCCAAGAATCAGTGGACAGAGCTCCTACAATGAGCAGTTCTTC. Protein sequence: CASSPRISGQSSYNEQFF.

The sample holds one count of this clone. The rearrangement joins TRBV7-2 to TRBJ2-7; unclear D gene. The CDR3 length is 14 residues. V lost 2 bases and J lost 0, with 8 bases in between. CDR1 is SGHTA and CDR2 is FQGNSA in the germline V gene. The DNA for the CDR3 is TGTGCCAGCAGCTTAACCTGGACCTCCTACGAGCAGTACTTC. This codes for CASSLTWTSYEQYF.

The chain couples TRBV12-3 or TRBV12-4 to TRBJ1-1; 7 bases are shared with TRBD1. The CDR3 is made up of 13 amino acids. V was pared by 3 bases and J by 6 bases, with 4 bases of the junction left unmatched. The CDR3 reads CASSFRGRAEAFF. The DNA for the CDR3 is TGTGCCAGCAGTTTTAGGGGGCGGGCTGAAGCTTTCTTT.

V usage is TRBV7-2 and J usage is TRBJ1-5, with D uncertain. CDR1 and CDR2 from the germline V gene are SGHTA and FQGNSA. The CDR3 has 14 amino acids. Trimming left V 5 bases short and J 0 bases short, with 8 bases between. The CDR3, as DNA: TGTGCCAGCAGCGCCAAGGGTAGCAATCAGCCCCAGCATTTT. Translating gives CASSAKGSNQPQHF.

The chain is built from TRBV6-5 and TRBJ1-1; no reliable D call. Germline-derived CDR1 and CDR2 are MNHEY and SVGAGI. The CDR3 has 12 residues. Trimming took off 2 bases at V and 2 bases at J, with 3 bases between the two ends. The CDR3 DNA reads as TGTGCCAGCAGTTACCACAACACTGAAGCTTTCTTT. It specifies CASSYHNTEAFF.

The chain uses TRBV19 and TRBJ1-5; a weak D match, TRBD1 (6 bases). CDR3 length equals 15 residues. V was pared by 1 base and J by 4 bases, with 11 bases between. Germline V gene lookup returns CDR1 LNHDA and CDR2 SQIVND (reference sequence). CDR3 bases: TGTGCCAGTAGTATAGTCGGACAGTATAATCAGCCCCAGCATTTT. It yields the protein CASSIVGQYNQPQHF.

The DNA for the CDR3 is TGTGCCAGCAGTCCCTTCAAGGGGACCTACGAGCAGTACTTC. Translated: CASSPFKGTYEQYF. The rearrangement links TRBV28 to TRBJ2-7, with TRBD1 as a possible D gene (5 bases). The CDR3 spans 14 residues. CDR1 MDHEN and CDR2 SYDVKM come from the germline V gene. Trimming removed 5 bases at V and 2 bases at J, with 13 bases between.

The CDR3 reads CASSESSGQGELGDGYTF. CDR3 sequence (DNA): TGCGCCAGCAGTGAGTCTTCGGGACAGGGAGAGCTTGGCGATGGCTACACCTTC. This chain joins TRBV10-1 and TRBJ1-2; 9 bases are a match to TRBD1. This CDR3 spans 18 amino acids. The V gene end was trimmed by 0 bases and the J gene end by 6 bases; junction bases not matched to a gene: 14. CDR1 WNHNN and CDR2 SYGVQD come from the germline V gene (reference sequence).